This TCR beta chain comes out of a study of T cell responses to AZD1222 COVID-19 vaccine. Study results and caveats: CD4 TCRs associated with vaccination spanned spike, dominating at 160-218 and 743-854.

As regards this clone: Its antigen is currently unknown.

Data came from immunoSEQ multiplex PCR; TCRdb stores just in-frame clones and leaves some out. The sample consists of 150,000 to 200,000 clones, 80% to 95% of them appearing once. This clonotype originated in an adult in good health. Specimen: peripheral blood, collected on day 0 of AZD1222 vaccination.

CDR3 nucleotide sequence: TGCAGCGTTGACAGGGGCCTCCAGGGTGAAGCTTTCTTT. Translation gives CSVDRGLQGEAFF. The genes are TRBV29-1 and TRBJ1-1; possible D gene TRBD1, 6 bases. V dropped 3 bases and J dropped 7 bases, with 15 bases sitting between them. The CDR3 has 13 amino acids. The germline V gene encodes CDR1 SQVTM and CDR2 ANQGSEA.